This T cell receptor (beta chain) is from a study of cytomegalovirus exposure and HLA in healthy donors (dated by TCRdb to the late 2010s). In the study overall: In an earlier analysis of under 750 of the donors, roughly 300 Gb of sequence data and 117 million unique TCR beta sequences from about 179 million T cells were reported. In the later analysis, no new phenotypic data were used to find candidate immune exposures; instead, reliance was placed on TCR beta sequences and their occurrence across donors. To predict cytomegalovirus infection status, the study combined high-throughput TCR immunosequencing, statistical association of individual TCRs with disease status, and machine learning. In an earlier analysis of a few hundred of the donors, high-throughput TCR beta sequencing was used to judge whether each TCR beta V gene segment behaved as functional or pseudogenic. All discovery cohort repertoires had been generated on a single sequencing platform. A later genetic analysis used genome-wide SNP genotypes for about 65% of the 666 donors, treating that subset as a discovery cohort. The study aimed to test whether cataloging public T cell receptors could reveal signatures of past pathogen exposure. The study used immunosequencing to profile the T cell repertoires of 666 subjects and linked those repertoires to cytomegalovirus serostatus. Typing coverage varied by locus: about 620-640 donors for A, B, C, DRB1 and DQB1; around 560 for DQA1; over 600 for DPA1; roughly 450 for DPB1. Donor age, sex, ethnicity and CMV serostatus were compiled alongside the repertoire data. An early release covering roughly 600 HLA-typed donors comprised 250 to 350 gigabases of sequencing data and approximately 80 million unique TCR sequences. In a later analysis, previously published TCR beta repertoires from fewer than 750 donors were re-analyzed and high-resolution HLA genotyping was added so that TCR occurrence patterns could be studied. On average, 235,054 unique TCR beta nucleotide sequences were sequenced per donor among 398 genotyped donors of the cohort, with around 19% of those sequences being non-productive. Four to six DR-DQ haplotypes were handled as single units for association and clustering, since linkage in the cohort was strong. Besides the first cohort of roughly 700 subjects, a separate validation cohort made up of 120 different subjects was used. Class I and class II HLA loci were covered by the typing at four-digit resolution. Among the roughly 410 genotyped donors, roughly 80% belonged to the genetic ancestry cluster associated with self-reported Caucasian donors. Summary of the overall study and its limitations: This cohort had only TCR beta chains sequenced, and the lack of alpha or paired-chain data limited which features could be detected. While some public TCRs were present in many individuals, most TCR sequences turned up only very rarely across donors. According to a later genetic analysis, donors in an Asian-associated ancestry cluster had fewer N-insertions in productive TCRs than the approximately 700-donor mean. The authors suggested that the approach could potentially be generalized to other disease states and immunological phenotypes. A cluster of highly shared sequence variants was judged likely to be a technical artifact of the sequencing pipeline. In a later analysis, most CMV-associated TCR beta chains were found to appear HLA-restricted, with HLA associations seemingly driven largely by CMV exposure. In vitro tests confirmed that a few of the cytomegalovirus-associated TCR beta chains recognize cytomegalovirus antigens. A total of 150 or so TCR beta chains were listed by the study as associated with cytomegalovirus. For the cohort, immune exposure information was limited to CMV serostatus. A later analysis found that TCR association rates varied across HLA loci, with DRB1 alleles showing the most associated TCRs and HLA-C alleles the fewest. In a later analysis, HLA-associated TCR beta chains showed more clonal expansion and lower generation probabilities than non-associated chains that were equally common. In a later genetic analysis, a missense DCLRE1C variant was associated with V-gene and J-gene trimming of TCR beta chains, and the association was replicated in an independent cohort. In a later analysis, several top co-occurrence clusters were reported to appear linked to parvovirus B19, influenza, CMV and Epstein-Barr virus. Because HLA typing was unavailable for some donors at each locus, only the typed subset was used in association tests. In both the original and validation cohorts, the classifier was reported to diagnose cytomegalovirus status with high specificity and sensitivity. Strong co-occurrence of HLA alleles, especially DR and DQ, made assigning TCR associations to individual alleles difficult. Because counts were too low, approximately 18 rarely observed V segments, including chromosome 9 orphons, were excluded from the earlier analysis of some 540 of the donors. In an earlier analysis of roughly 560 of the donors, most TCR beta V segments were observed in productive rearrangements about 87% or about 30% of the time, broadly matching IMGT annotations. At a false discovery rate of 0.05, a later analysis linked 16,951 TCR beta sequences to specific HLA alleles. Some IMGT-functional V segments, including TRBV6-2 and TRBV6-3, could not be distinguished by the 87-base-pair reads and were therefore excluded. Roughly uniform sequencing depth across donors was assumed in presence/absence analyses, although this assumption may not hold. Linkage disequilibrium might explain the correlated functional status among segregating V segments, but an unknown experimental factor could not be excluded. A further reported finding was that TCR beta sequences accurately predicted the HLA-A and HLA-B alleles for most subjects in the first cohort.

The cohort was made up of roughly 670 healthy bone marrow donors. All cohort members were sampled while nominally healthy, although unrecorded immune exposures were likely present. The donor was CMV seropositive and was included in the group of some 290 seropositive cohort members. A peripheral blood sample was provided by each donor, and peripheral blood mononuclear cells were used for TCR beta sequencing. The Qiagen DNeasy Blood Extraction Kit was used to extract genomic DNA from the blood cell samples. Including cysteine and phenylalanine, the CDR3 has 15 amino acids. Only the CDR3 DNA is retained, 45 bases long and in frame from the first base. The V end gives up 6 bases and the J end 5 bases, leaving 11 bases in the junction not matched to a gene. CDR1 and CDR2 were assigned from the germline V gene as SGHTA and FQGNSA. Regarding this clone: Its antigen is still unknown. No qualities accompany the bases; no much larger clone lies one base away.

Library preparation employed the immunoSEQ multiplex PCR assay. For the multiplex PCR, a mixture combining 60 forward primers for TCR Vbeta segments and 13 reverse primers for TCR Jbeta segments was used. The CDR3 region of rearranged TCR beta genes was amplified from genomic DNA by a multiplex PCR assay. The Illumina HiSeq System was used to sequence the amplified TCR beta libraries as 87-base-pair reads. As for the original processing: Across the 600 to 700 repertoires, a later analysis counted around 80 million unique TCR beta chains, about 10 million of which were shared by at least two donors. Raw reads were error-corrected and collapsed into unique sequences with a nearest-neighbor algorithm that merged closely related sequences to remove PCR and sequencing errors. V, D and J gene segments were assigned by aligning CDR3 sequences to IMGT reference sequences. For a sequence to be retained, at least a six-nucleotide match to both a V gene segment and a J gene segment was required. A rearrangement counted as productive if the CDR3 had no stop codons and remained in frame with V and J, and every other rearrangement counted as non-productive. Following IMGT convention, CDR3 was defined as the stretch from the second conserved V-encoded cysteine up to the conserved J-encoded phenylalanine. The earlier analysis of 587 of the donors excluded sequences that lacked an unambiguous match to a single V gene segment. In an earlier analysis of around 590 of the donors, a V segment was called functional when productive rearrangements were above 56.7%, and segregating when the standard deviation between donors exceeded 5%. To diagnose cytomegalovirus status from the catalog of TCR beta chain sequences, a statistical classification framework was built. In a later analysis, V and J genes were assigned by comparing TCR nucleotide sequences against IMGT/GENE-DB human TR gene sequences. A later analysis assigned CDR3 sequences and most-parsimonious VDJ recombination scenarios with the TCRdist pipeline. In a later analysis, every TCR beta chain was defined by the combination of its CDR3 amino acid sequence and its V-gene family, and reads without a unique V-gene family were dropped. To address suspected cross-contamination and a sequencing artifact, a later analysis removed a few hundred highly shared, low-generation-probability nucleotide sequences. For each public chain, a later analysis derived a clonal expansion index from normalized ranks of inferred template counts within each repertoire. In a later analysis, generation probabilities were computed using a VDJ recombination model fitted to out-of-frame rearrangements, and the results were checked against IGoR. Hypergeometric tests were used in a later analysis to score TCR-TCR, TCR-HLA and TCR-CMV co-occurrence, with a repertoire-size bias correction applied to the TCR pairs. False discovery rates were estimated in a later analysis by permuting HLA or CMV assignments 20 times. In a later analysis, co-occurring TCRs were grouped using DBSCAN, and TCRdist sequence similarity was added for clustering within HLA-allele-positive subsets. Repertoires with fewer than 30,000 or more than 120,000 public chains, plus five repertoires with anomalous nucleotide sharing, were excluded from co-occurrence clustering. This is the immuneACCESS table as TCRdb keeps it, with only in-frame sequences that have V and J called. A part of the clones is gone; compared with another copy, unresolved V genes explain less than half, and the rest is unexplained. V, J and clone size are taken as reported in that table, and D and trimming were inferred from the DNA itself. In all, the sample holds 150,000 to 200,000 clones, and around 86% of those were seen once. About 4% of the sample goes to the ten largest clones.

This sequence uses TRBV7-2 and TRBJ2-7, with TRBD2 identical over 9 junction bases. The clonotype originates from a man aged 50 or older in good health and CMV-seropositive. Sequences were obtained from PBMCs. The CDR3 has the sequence CASRLRSSGAHEQYF. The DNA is TGTGCCAGCAGACTTAGGTCTAGCGGGGCCCACGAGCAGTACTTC. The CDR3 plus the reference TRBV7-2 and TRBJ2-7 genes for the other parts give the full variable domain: GAGVSQSPSNKVTEKGKDVELRCDPISGHTALYWYRQSLGQGLEFLIYFQGNSAPDKSGLPSDRFSAERTGGSVSTLTIQRTQQEDSAVYLCASRLRSSGAHEQYFGPGTRLTVT.